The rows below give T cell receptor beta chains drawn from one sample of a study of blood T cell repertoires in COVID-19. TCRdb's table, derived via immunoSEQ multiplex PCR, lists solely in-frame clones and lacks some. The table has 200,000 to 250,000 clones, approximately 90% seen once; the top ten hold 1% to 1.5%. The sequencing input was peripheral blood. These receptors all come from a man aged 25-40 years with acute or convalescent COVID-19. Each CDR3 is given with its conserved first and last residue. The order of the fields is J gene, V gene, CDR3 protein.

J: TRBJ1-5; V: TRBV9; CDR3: CASSVGQGDQPQHF
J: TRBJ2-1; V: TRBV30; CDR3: CAWSGGGRAFYNEQFF
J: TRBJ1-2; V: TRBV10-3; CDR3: CAISESERPGSGYTF
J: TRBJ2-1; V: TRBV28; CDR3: CASPPVSGRADEQFF
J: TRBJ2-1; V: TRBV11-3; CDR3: CASSPQDDSSQFF
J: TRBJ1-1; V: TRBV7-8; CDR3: CASSPLRGALVNTEAFF
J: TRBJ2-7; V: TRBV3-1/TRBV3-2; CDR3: CASSQSVSSEQYF
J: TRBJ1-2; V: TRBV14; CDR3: CASSGTGGMYGYTF
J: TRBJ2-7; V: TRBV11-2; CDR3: CASSLEGTSIYEQYF
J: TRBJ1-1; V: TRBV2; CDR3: CASSQGGDTEAFF
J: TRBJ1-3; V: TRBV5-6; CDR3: CASSSSRDRNVGNTIYF
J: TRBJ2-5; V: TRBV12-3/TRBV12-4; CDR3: CASSYRRGETQYF
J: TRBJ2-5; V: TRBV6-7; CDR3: CASSYSGQTQYF
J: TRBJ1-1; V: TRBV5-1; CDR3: CASSRDRRSNTEAFF
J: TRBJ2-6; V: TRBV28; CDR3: CASRYRTNPGANVLTF
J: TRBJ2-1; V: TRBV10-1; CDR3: CASSPYRGSYNEQFF